This T cell receptor beta chain was identified in a study of CD8+ T cells in alopecia areata. Study outcomes and limitations: For patients receiving tofacitinib, scalp clonality and expanded CD8+ clones among the top 100 significantly decreased.

A note on this clone: As yet, its antigen is unknown.

Specified treatment: oral pan-JAK inhibitor, 5-10 mg twice daily. Patients with alopecia areata provided lesional scalp punch biopsies as well as peripheral blood. Per the germline V gene, CDR1 is GTSNPN and CDR2 is SVGIG (reference sequence). The CDR3 sequence is 11 residues long. After removal of 2 bases from V and 8 bases from J, the junction contained 1 base not matched to a gene. Extraction and reverse transcription of RNA yielded cDNA as the sequencing template. The table came from immunoSEQ multiplex PCR; TCRdb's copy has only in-frame clones and leaves some out. The sample holds under 200,000 clones; less than 80% are singletons and the top ten take approximately 14%.

The chain employs TRBV30 and TRBJ1-1; 8 bases fit TRBD1. Specimen: CD4+ T cells sorted from blood, collected at week 24, from a patient treated with tofacitinib. This sequence originates from a human donor with alopecia areata. CDR3 residues: CAWSRQGEAFF. In DNA, the CDR3 is TGTGCCTGGAGTCGACAGGGGGAAGCTTTCTTT.